The clone carrying this TCR delta chain is medium-sized. TCRdb reanalysed the RT-PCR reads with CATT. The profile shows about 800 delta-chain clones, around 9.6% of them singletons. This CDR3 region has 17 residues. CDR1 and CDR2 from the germline V gene are GEAIGNYY and EKD. V was pared by 1 base and J by 0 bases, with 9 bases of the junction left unmatched. This entry comes from a study of gamma-delta T cells after stem cell transplantation. The chain combines TRDV2 with TRDJ1; 8 bases align to TRDD3. The sequence was obtained from a human donor. It is not recorded whose cells these are; they may come from a transplant donor. Specimen: gamma-delta T cells. The CDR3, as DNA: TGTGCCTGTGACACTTTGGGGATACAGGAATACACCGATAAACTCATCTTT. Protein: CACDTLGIQEYTDKLIF.